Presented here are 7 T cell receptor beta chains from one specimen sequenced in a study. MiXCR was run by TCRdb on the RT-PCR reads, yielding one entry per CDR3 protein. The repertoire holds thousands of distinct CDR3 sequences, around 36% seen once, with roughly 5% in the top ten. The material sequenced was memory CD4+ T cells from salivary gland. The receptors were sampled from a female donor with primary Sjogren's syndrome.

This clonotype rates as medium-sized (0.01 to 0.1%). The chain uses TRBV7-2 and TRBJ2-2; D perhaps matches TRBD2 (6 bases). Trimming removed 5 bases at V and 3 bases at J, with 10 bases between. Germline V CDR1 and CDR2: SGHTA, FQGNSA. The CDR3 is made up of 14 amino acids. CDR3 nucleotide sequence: TGTGCCAGCAGCCCCCGCGGGGACACCGGGGAGCTGTTTTTT. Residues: CASSPRGDTGELFF.

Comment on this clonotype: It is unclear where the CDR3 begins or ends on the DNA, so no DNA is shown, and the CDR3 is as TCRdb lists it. The CDR3 is CASSKPGGPGSCFF. This sequence joins TRBV3-1 and TRBJ2-2; the table's TRBD2 call for D was not verified on the DNA. The CDR3 spans 14 residues, counting both ends. Per germline, CDR1 LGHDT and CDR2 YNNKEL (reference sequence).

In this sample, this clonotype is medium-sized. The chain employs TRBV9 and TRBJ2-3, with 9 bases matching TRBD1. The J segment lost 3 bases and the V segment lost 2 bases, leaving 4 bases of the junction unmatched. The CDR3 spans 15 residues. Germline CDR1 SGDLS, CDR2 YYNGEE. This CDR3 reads CASSVGQGVTDTQYF. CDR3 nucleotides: TGTGCCAGCAGCGTGGGACAGGGAGTAACAGATACGCAGTATTTT.

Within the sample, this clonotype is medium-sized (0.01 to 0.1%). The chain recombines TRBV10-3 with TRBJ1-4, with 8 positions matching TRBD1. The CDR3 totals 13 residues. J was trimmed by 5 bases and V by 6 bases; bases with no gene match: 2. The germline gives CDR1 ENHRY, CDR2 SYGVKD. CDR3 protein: CAIRSGGNEKLFF. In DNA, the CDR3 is TGTGCCATCAGATCAGGGGGCAATGAAAAACTGTTTTTT.

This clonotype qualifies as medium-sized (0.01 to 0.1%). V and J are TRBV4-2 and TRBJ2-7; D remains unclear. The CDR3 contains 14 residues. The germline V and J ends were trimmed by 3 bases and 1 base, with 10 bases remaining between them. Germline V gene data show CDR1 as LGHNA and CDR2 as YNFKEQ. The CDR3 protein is CASSQGWGSYEQYF. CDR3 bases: TGTGCCAGCAGCCAGGGTTGGGGTTCCTACGAGCAGTACTTC.

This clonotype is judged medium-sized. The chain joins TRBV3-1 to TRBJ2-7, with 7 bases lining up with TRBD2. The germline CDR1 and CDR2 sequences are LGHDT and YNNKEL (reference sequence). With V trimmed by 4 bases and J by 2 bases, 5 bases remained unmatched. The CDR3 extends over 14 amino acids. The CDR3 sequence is CASSLLSGTYEQYF. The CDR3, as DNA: TGTGCCAGCAGCCTTCTAAGCGGGACCTACGAGCAGTACTTC.

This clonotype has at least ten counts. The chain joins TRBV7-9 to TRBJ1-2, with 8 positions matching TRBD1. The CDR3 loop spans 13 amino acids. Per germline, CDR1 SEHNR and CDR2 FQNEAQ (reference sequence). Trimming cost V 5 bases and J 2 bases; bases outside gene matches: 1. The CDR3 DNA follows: TGTGCCAGCAGCCACAGGGGGAACTATGGCTACACCTTC. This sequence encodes CASSHRGNYGYTF.